This TCR beta chain derives from a study of blood T cell repertoires in COVID-19. Turning to the study itself: In each case, the material was cDNA or gDNA derived from T cells, B-cell-depleted T cells, or PBMCs.

Authors' data handling: Using reference gene primer amplification, nucleated cell counts were estimated. The table came from immunoSEQ multiplex PCR; TCRdb's copy has only in-frame clones and leaves some out. V and J calls and clone size are those listed in that table; D and trimming were worked out from the DNA. The repertoire holds 65,000 or so clones, more than 75% seen once, with 3.2% in the top ten. From germline, CDR1 is MGHRA and CDR2 YSYEKL. The CDR3 runs 17 residues. Trimming took off 0 bases at V and 10 bases at J, with 22 bases between the two ends. The chain recombines TRBV4-1 with TRBJ2-1; no definite D call. Material for sequencing was peripheral blood. This clonotype was obtained from a man aged 50-59 years with active COVID-19. CDR3 sequence reads: CASSQDRVWPPQMEQFF. CDR3 DNA sequence: TGCGCCAGCAGCCAAGATCGGGTGTGGCCCCCACAAATGGAGCAGTTCTTC.